This T cell receptor (beta chain) was obtained from a study of tumor and adjacent non-tumor tissue in lung cancer. RNA was extracted from bulk tissue without any cell sorting. Newly diagnosed lung cancer patients had thoracic surgery in China, August–late 2014, without prior chemotherapy. This clonotype occurred a few times. Its antigen is undetermined. A modified ARM-PCR protocol with three rounds of nested PCR amplified TCRbeta. TCRdb reprocessed the multiplex PCR reads via MiXCR and lists one record per CDR3 protein. The sample has 200,000 to 250,000 distinct CDR3 sequences, about 76% seen once. Study-level points and caveats: TCR diversity was significantly greater in tumor than normal lung tissue.

The CDR3 has 13 amino acids. V was pared by 5 bases and J by 5 bases, with 11 bases between. Input material: lung tumor tissue. The TCR comes from a man in his 60s with non-small cell lung cancer. The chain employs TRBV12-3 or TRBV12-4 and TRBJ2-3; D is uncertain. As DNA, the CDR3 is TGTGCCAGCAGTGATGGCCTTATAGATACGCAGTATTTT. This encodes CASSDGLIDTQYF.